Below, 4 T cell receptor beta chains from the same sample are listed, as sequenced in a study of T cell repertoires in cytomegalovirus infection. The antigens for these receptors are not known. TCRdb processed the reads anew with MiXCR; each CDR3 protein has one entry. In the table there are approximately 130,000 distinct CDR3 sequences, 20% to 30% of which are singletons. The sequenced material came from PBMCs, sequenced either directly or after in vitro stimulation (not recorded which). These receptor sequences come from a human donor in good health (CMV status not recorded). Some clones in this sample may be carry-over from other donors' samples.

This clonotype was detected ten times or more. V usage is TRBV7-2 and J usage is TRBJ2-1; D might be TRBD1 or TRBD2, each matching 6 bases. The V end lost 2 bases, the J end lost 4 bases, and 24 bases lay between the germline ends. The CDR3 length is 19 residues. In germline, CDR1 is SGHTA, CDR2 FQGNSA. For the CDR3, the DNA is TGTGCCAGCAGCTTATTAGGGGACAAGAGCAGGAGGGCGTACAATGAGCAGTTCTTC. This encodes CASSLLGDKSRRAYNEQFF.

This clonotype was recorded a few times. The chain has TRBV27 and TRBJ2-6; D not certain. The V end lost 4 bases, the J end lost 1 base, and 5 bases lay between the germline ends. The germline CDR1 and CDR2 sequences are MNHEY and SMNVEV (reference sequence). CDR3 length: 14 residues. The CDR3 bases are TGTGCCAGCAGTTCAAGGTCTGGGGCCAACGTCCTGACTTTC. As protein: CASSSRSGANVLTF.

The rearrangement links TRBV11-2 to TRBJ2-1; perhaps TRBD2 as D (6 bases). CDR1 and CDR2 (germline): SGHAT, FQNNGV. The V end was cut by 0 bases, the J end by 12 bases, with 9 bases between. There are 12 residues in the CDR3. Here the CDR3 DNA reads TGTGCCAGCAGCTTAGACGCGGGAAGGCAGTTCTTC. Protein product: CASSLDAGRQFF.

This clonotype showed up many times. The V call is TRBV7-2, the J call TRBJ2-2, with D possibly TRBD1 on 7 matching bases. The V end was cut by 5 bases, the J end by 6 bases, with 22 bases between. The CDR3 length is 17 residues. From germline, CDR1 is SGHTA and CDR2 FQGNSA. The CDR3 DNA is TGTGCCAGCAGCCGGGGGACAGCCCCTTTAGTGGCCGGGGAGCTGTTTTTT. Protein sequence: CASSRGTAPLVAGELFF. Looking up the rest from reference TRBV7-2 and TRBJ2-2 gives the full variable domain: GAGVSQSPSNKVTEKGKDVELRCDPISGHTALYWYRQSLGQGLEFLIYFQGNSAPDKSGLPSDRFSAERTGGSVSTLTIQRTQQEDSAVYLCASSRGTAPLVAGELFFGEGSRLTVL.